This TCR beta chain comes out of a study of patients and donors after allogeneic stem cell transplantation. TCRdb fed the RT-PCR reads into MiXCR, producing one record per CDR3 protein. Counted here are some 880,000 distinct CDR3 sequences, about a sixth occurring once; the ten biggest clones make up 6%. Losses at the gene ends were 0 bases for V and 7 bases for J; bases not matched to a gene: 11. This CDR3 has 17 amino acids. Germline CDR1 reads SGDLS; CDR2 reads YYNGEE. The rearrangement joins TRBV9 to TRBJ2-1; TRBD2 agrees at 9 bases. The origin of this receptor is a human donor who was either an allogeneic HSCT recipient or a stem cell or donor lymphocyte infusion donor (not recorded which). It is not recorded whose cells these are; they may come from a transplant donor. The material sequenced was blood, either unsorted or a sorted T cell fraction (not recorded which). In nucleotides, the CDR3 is TGTGCCAGCAGCGTAGGCGGGAGGGCCATTAATTCGAATGAGCAGTTCTTC. Its protein product is CASSVGGRAINSNEQFF.